The rows below give T cell receptor beta chains drawn from one sample of a study of technical replicates of blood from a few donors. Libraries were prepared by immunoSEQ multiplex PCR; TCRdb keeps only in-frame clonotypes and omits some of them. The profile covers roughly 76,000 clones, with 94% appearing a single time and 0.26% taken by the ten largest. Sequences were obtained from T cells isolated from PBMCs. The receptors shown here come from a human donor in good health. The CDR3 runs from the conserved cysteine through the conserved F or W. The D gene is left open where the match is weak.

J: TRBJ2-1
D: TRBD2
V: TRBV5-4
DNA: TGTGCCAGCAGCTTGAGGGCGGGGGAGCTCGGGAGGCAGTTCTTC
CDR3: CASSLRAGELGRQFF

J: TRBJ2-1
D: -
V: TRBV21-1
DNA: TGTGCCAGCCCCAAAGCCCGAGATCTATACAATGAGCAGTTCTTC
CDR3: CASPKARDLYNEQFF

J: TRBJ1-2
D: -
V: TRBV4-1
DNA: TGCGCCAGCAGCCCGCGGTACAGGGATGAGGATGGCTACACCTTC
CDR3: CASSPRYRDEDGYTF

J: TRBJ2-7
D: TRBD2
V: TRBV2
DNA: TGTGCCAGCAGTCGCGGGACTAGCGGGATCTACGAGCAGTACTTC
CDR3: CASSRGTSGIYEQYF

J: TRBJ2-2
D: TRBD1
V: TRBV2
DNA: TGTGCCAGCGGGACAGGGAGAACTGGGGAGCTGTTTTTT
CDR3: CASGTGRTGELFF

J: TRBJ2-1
D: -
V: TRBV18
DNA: TGTGCCAGCTCACCACCGCAGGGCGAGCAGTTCTTC
CDR3: CASSPPQGEQFF

J: TRBJ2-7
D: TRBD1
V: TRBV19
DNA: TGTGCCAGTAGTTTCCCGGGACAGGGGTACGAGCAGTACTTC
CDR3: CASSFPGQGYEQYF

J: TRBJ1-3
D: -
V: TRBV6-1
DNA: TGTGCCAGCATTCCCAGACACGCTTTCCAAAACACCATATATTTT
CDR3: CASIPRHAFQNTIYF

J: TRBJ2-4
D: TRBD1
V: TRBV6-5
DNA: TGTGCCAGCAGTTTCCAGGGGGCTATCGCCAAAAACATTCAGTACTTC
CDR3: CASSFQGAIAKNIQYF

J: TRBJ1-2
D: TRBD1
V: TRBV5-1
DNA: TGCGCCAGCAGCTTGGCCGGGGACAGCCAACAGGGGGGTGGCTACACCTTC
CDR3: CASSLAGDSQQGGGYTF